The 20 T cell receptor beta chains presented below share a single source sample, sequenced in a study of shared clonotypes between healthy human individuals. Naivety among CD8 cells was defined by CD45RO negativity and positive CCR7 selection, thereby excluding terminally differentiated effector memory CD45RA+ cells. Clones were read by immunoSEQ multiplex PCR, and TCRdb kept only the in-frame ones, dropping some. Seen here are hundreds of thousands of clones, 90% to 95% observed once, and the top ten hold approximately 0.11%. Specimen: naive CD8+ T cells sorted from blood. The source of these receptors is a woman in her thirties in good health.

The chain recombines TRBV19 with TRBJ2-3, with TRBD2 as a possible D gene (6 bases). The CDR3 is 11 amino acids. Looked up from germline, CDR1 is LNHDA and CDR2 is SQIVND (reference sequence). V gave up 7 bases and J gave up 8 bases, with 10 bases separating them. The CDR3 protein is CASTMGGTQYF. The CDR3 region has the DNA TGTGCCAGTACCATGGGGGGTACGCAGTATTTT.

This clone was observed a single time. CDR3 loop: CASSLETTYEQYF. In nucleotides, the CDR3 is TGTGCCAGCAGCTTGGAAACGACCTACGAGCAGTACTTC. This chain connects TRBV5-4 to TRBJ2-5, with D uncertain. The end of the DNA aligns better with TRBJ2-7, so the J call may be wrong. The CDR3 loop spans 13 amino acids. Germline V gene lookup returns CDR1 SGHNT and CDR2 YYREEE (reference sequence).

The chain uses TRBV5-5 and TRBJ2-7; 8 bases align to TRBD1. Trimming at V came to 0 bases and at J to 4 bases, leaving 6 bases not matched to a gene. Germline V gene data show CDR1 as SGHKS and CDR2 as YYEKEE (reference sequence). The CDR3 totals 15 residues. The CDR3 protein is CASSLVWQGAYEQYF. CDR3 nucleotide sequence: TGTGCCAGCAGCTTGGTGTGGCAGGGGGCGTACGAGCAGTACTTC.

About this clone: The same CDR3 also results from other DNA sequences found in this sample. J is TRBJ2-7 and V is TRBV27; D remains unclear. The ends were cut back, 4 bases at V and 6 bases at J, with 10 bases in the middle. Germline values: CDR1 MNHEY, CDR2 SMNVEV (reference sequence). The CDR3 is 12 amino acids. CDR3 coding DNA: TGTGCCAGCAGTTCAGGAAGTCCCGAGCAGTACTTC. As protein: CASSSGSPEQYF.

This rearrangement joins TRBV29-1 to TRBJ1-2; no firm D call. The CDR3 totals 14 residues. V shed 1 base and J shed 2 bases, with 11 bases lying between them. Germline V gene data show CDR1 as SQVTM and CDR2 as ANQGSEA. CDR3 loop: CSVEGDGRNYGYTF. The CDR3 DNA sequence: TGCAGCGTTGAAGGAGACGGCAGAAACTATGGCTACACCTTC. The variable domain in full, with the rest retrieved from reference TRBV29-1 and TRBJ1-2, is SAVISQKPSRDICQRGTSLTIQCQVDSQVTMMFWYRQQPGQSLTLIATANQGSEATYESGFVIDKFPISRPNLTFSTLTVSNMSPEDSSIYLCSVEGDGRNYGYTFGSGTRLTVV.

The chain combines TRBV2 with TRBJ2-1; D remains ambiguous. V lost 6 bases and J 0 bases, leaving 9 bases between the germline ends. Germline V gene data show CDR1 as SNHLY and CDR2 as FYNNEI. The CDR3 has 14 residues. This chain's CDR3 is CASSLRASYNEQFF. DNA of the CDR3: TGTGCCAGCAGCCTTAGGGCCTCCTACAATGAGCAGTTCTTC.

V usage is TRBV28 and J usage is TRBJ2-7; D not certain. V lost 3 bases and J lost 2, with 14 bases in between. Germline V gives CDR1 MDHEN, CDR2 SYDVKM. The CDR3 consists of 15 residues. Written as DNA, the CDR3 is TGTGCCAGCAGTTTTAGCAGCCATTATACCTACGAGCAGTACTTC. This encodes CASSFSSHYTYEQYF.

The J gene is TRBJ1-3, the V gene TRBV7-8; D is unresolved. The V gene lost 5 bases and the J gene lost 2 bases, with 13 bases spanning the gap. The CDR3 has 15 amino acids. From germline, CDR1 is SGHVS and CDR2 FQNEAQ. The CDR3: CASSPTVRAGNTIYF. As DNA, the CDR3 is TGTGCCAGCAGCCCGACCGTCCGTGCTGGAAACACCATATATTTT.

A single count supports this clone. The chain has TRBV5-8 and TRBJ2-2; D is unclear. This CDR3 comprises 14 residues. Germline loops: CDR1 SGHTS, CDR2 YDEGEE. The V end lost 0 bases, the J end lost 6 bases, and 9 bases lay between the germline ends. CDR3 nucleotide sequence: TGTGCCAGCAGCTTGGTTTGGGAAGCCGGGGAGCTGTTTTTT. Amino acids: CASSLVWEAGELFF.

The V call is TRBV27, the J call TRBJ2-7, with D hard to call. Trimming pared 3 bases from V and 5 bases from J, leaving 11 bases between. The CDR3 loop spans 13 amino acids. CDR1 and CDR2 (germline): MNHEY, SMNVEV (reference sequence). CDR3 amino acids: CASSFSRAHEQYF. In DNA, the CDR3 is TGTGCCAGCAGTTTTTCAAGGGCCCACGAGCAGTACTTC.

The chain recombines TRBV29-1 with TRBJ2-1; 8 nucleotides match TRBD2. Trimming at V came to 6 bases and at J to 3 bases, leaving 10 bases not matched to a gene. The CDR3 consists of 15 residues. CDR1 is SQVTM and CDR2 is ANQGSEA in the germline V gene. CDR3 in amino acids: CSVGFSGMGYNEQFF. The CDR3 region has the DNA TGCAGCGTCGGCTTTAGCGGGATGGGCTACAATGAGCAGTTCTTC.

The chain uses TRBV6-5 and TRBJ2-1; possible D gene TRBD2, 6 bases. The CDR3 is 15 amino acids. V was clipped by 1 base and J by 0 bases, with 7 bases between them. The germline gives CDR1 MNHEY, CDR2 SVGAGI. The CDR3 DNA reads TGTGCCAGCAGTTACTACGGGAGCTCCTACAATGAGCAGTTCTTC. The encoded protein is CASSYYGSSYNEQFF.

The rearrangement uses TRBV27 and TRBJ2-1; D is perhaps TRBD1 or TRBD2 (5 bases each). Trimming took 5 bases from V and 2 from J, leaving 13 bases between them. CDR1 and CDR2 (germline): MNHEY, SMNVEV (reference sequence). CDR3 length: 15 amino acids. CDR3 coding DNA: TGTGCCAGCAGTCCGGGTGGGGGTACCTACAATGAGCAGTTCTTC. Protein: CASSPGGGTYNEQFF.

CDR3 protein: CASSLDGGAYGYTF. The DNA for the CDR3 is TGTGCCAGCAGCTTAGATGGGGGTGCCTATGGCTACACCTTC. The chain links TRBV11-2 to TRBJ1-2; the D gene is possibly TRBD1 (5 bases). This CDR3 comprises 14 residues. Germline assignment: CDR1 SGHAT and CDR2 FQNNGV. Deletions cut 0 bases from V and 4 bases from J, with 9 bases between. Combining the CDR3 with reference TRBV11-2 and TRBJ1-2 gives the whole variable domain EAGVAQSPRYKIIEKRQSVAFWCNPISGHATLYWYQQILGQGPKLLIQFQNNGVVDDSQLPKDRFSAERLKGVDSTLKIQPAKLEDSAVYLCASSLDGGAYGYTFGSGTRLTVV.

The CDR3 DNA sequence: TGTGCCATCAGTGAAGGGACAGGACCCCCTAGAGATACGCAGTATTTT. The encoded protein is CAISEGTGPPRDTQYF. The V and J genes are TRBV10-3 and TRBJ2-3; 8 nucleotides line up with TRBD1. The germline V gene has CDR1 ENHRY and CDR2 SYGVKD. V lost 3 bases to trimming and J lost 5 bases; unmatched junction nucleotides: 10. The length of the CDR3 is 16 residues.

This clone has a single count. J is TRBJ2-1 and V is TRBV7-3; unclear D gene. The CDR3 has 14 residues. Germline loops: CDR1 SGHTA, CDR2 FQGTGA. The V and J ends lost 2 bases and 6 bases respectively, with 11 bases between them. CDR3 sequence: CASSLGFWGNEQFF. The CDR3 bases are TGTGCCAGCAGCTTAGGTTTTTGGGGCAATGAGCAGTTCTTC.

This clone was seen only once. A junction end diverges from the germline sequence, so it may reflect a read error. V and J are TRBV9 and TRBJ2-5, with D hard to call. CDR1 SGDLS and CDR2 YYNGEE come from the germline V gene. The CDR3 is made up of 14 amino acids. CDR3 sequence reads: CASSVWATQEAQYF. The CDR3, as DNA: TGTGCCAGCAGCGTATGGGCAACCCAAGAGGCCCAGTACTTC.

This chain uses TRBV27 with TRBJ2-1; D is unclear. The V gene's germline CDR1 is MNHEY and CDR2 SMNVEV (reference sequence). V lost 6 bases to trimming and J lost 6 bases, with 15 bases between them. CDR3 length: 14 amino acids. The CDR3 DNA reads TGTGCCAGCAGCCCGGCACAACGAGGCAATGAGCAGTTCTTC. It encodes CASSPAQRGNEQFF.

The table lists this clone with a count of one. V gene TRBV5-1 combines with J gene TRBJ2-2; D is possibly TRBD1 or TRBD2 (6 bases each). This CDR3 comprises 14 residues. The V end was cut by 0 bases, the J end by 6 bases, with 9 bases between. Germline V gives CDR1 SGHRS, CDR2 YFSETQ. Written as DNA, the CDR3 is TGCGCCAGCAGCTTGGCTCGGGGGCCCGGGGAGCTGTTTTTT. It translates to CASSLARGPGELFF.

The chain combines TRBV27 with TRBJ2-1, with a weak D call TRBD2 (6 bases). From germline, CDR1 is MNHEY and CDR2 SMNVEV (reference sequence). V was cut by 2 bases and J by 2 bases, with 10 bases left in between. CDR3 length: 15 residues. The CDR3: CASSLLSGTYNEQFF. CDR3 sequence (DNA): TGTGCCAGCAGTTTACTTAGCGGAACCTACAATGAGCAGTTCTTC.